The rows below give T cell receptor beta chains drawn from one sample of a study of cytomegalovirus exposure and HLA in healthy donors. TCRdb keeps only in-frame clones here, not all; method: immunoSEQ multiplex PCR. Here the sample spans fewer than 200,000 clones, approximately 80% being singletons. What was sequenced was PBMCs. These receptors came from a female donor in good health and CMV-seronegative. Each CDR3 is given with its conserved first and last residue. Fields, in order: V gene, J gene, D gene, clone size, CDR3 protein, CDR3 DNA. The D gene is left open where the match is weak. The size of a clone is reported for some rows only, either as once, few or many, or as a class for expanded clones.

V: TRBV4-2
J: TRBJ1-1
D: .
size: .
CDR3: CASSQGGLANTEAFF
DNA: TGTGCCAGCAGCCAAGGAGGGTTGGCGAACACTGAAGCTTTCTTT

V: TRBV20-1
J: TRBJ2-1
D: .
size: .
CDR3: CSARGDSWQFF
DNA: TGCAGTGCTAGGGGCGATTCCTGGCAGTTCTTC

V: TRBV30
J: TRBJ1-3
D: .
size: .
CDR3: CAWSVRGVRGSGNTIYF
DNA: TGTGCCTGGAGTGTACGGGGGGTTAGGGGCTCTGGAAACACCATATATTTT

V: TRBV6-5
J: TRBJ2-5
D: TRBD1
size: .
CDR3: CASSSTGGQKTQYF
DNA: TGTGCCAGCAGTTCCACAGGGGGACAGAAGACCCAGTACTTC

V: TRBV5-1
J: TRBJ2-1
D: .
size: .
CDR3: CASSLRARGLSEQFF
DNA: TGCGCCAGCAGCCTCCGGGCTAGGGGTCTGAGTGAGCAGTTCTTC

V: TRBV7-2
J: TRBJ2-2
D: .
size: .
CDR3: CASSSRPEEVNTGELFF
DNA: TGTGCCAGCAGCTCGCGACCCGAGGAAGTGAACACCGGGGAGCTGTTTTTT

V: TRBV7-9
J: TRBJ2-3
D: TRBD2
size: .
CDR3: CASSDWGLAGSGTQYF
DNA: TGTGCCAGCAGTGACTGGGGGCTAGCGGGGAGTGGGACGCAGTATTTT

V: TRBV10-2
J: TRBJ2-7
D: TRBD2
size: .
CDR3: CASSEPAGGNYEQYF
DNA: TGCGCCAGCAGTGAGCCAGCGGGGGGAAACTACGAGCAGTACTTC

V: TRBV20-1
J: TRBJ1-1
D: .
size: few
CDR3: CSAYRPEVAFF
DNA: TGCAGTGCCTACCGTCCCGAAGTGGCTTTCTTT

V: TRBV27
J: TRBJ2-1
D: .
size: .
CDR3: CASSPRGHNEQFF
DNA: TGTGCCAGCAGTCCCCGGGGTCACAATGAGCAGTTCTTC

V: TRBV7-8
J: TRBJ2-7
D: .
size: .
CDR3: CASSSAYEQYF
DNA: TGTGCCAGCAGCTCCGCCTACGAGCAGTACTTC

V: TRBV5-1
J: TRBJ1-1
D: .
size: .
CDR3: CASSRSPGLNTEAFF
DNA: TGCGCCAGCTCCCGATCGCCAGGGTTGAACACTGAAGCTTTCTTT

V: TRBV7-9
J: TRBJ1-1
D: TRBD1
size: once
CDR3: CASSSGQGYTEAFF
DNA: TGTGCCAGCAGCTCGGGACAGGGGTACACTGAAGCTTTCTTT

V: TRBV4-2
J: TRBJ2-2
D: .
size: .
CDR3: CASSPKPLEGTGELFF
DNA: TGTGCCAGCAGCCCTAAGCCCCTCGAGGGCACCGGGGAGCTGTTTTTT

V: TRBV27
J: TRBJ1-2
D: .
size: few
CDR3: CASSSKPRGGVGYTF
DNA: TGTGCCAGCAGTTCCAAACCTAGGGGGGGGGTTGGCTACACCTTC

V: TRBV19
J: TRBJ1-2
D: TRBD1
size: .
CDR3: CASTRDRGQYGYTF
DNA: TGTGCCAGTACCCGGGACAGGGGGCAATATGGCTACACCTTC

V: TRBV5-4
J: TRBJ1-3
D: TRBD1
size: .
CDR3: CASSSDRGRYNTIYF
DNA: TGTGCCAGCAGCTCCGACAGGGGCAGGTACAACACCATATATTTT

V: TRBV23-1
J: TRBJ2-7
D: .
size: .
CDR3: CARRRGYGSYEQYF
DNA: TGCGCCCGCCGCCGGGGGTACGGGTCCTACGAGCAGTACTTC

V: TRBV19
J: TRBJ1-1
D: .
size: .
CDR3: CASWERNTEAFF
DNA: TGTGCCAGTTGGGAGAGGAACACTGAAGCTTTCTTT

V: TRBV7-3
J: TRBJ2-4
D: .
size: .
CDR3: CASSFVGGDIQYF
DNA: TGTGCCAGCAGCTTCGTAGGGGGGGACATTCAGTACTTC

V: TRBV4-3
J: TRBJ1-2
D: TRBD1
size: few
CDR3: CASSQEVGQGYGYTF
DNA: TGCGCCAGCAGCCAAGAAGTCGGACAGGGCTATGGCTACACCTTC

V: TRBV27
J: TRBJ1-1
D: TRBD1
size: .
CDR3: CASSIQGAGGSEAFF
DNA: TGTGCCAGCAGTATACAGGGGGCAGGAGGCTCTGAAGCTTTCTTT

V: TRBV5-1
J: TRBJ2-2
D: .
size: .
CDR3: CASTGTGELFF
DNA: TGCGCCAGCACCGGCACCGGGGAGCTGTTTTTT

V: TRBV19
J: TRBJ2-5
D: .
size: few
CDR3: CASSELGAAQETQYF
DNA: TGTGCCAGTAGTGAACTAGGAGCGGCCCAAGAGACCCAGTACTTC

V: TRBV28
J: TRBJ1-2
D: .
size: .
CDR3: CASSLWREIYGYTF
DNA: TGTGCCAGCAGTTTATGGCGGGAAATCTATGGCTACACCTTC

V: TRBV6-5
J: TRBJ1-5
D: .
size: once
CDR3: CASRKEGGNQPQHF
DNA: TGTGCCAGCAGAAAGGAGGGCGGCAATCAGCCCCAGCATTTT

V: TRBV6-5
J: TRBJ2-7
D: .
size: few
CDR3: CASSYRGASYEQYF
DNA: TGTGCCAGCAGTTATCGTGGGGCCTCCTACGAGCAGTACTTC

V: TRBV28
J: TRBJ2-7
D: TRBD1
size: .
CDR3: CASSTTGGPYEQYF
DNA: TGTGCCAGCAGTACGACAGGGGGCCCCTACGAGCAGTACTTC

V: TRBV19
J: TRBJ1-2
D: .
size: .
CDR3: CASASGGRFNYGYTF
DNA: TGTGCCAGTGCGTCGGGGGGCCGATTTAACTATGGCTACACCTTC

V: TRBV10-3
J: TRBJ2-3
D: TRBD2
size: .
CDR3: CAISVSSGPDTQYF
DNA: TGTGCCATCAGTGTGTCTAGCGGCCCAGATACGCAGTATTTT

V: TRBV6-5
J: TRBJ1-3
D: .
size: .
CDR3: CASTPLDSGTIYF
DNA: TGTGCCAGCACCCCCCTGGACTCGGGCACCATATATTTT

V: TRBV9
J: TRBJ2-5
D: .
size: .
CDR3: CASSPRQPQETQYF
DNA: TGTGCCAGCAGCCCCCGACAGCCCCAAGAGACCCAGTACTTC

V: TRBV7-2
J: TRBJ1-6
D: .
size: .
CDR3: CASSSRSSYNSPLHF
DNA: TGTGCCAGCAGCTCTCGTAGCTCCTATAATTCACCCCTCCACTTT

V: TRBV29-1
J: TRBJ1-2
D: TRBD1
size: .
CDR3: CSAITGGDYGYTF
DNA: TGCAGCGCCATAACAGGGGGTGACTATGGCTACACCTTC

V: TRBV7-9
J: TRBJ1-5
D: .
size: .
CDR3: CASSLSAGLSNQPQHF
DNA: TGTGCCAGCAGCTTAAGCGCAGGGCTTAGCAATCAGCCCCAGCATTTT

V: TRBV18
J: TRBJ2-6
D: .
size: .
CDR3: CASSQSGANVLTF
DNA: TGTGCCAGCTCTCAGTCTGGGGCCAACGTCCTGACTTTC

V: TRBV10-3
J: TRBJ2-7
D: TRBD2
size: .
CDR3: CAIGPGLAGSYEQYF
DNA: TGTGCCATCGGACCGGGACTAGCGGGATCCTACGAGCAGTACTTC

V: TRBV18
J: TRBJ2-7
D: TRBD1
size: .
CDR3: CASSPPMDRGRHEQYF
DNA: TGTGCCAGCTCACCACCTATGGACAGGGGGCGACACGAGCAGTACTTC

V: TRBV7-2
J: TRBJ1-1
D: .
size: .
CDR3: CASRSTWMRNTEAFF
DNA: TGTGCCAGCAGGTCGACTTGGATGAGGAACACTGAAGCTTTCTTT

V: TRBV30
J: TRBJ1-4
D: TRBD1
size: .
CDR3: CAWSWTGTNEKLFF
DNA: TGTGCCTGGAGTTGGACAGGGACAAATGAAAAACTGTTTTTT

V: TRBV28
J: TRBJ2-5
D: TRBD2
size: .
CDR3: CASSRRLAGIETQYF
DNA: TGTGCCAGCAGCCGTCGACTAGCGGGAATAGAGACCCAGTACTTC

V: TRBV6-5
J: TRBJ2-7
D: TRBD1
size: medium-sized
CDR3: CASRPTGDSYEQYF
DNA: TGTGCCAGCAGGCCGACAGGGGATTCCTACGAGCAGTACTTC

V: TRBV18
J: TRBJ2-7
D: TRBD2
size: .
CDR3: CASSYSTSGVYEQYF
DNA: TGTGCCAGCTCCTATTCGACTAGCGGGGTCTACGAGCAGTACTTC

V: TRBV4-1
J: TRBJ2-2
D: .
size: .
CDR3: CASSQDWSANTGELFF
DNA: TGCGCCAGCAGCCAAGATTGGAGCGCGAACACCGGGGAGCTGTTTTTT

V: TRBV7-8
J: TRBJ1-1
D: .
size: .
CDR3: CASSTTGRGLNTEAFF
DNA: TGTGCCAGCAGCACAACAGGGAGGGGACTGAACACTGAAGCTTTCTTT

V: TRBV5-1
J: TRBJ2-1
D: TRBD2
size: .
CDR3: CASSLGLAGGPRYNEQFF
DNA: TGCGCCAGCAGCCTCGGACTAGCGGGGGGTCCGAGGTACAATGAGCAGTTCTTC

V: TRBV5-4
J: TRBJ2-5
D: TRBD1
size: .
CDR3: CASSLVRFTGTGEETQYF
DNA: TGTGCCAGCAGCTTGGTTAGGTTTACCGGGACAGGGGAAGAGACCCAGTACTTC

V: TRBV5-1
J: TRBJ2-3
D: TRBD1
size: .
CDR3: CASSQNTGEDTQYF
DNA: TGCGCCAGCAGCCAAAATACAGGGGAAGATACGCAGTATTTT

V: TRBV7-3
J: TRBJ2-7
D: TRBD1
size: .
CDR3: CASSPEREGQVEEQYF
DNA: TGTGCCAGCAGCCCGGAGCGCGAAGGACAGGTTGAAGAGCAGTACTTC

V: TRBV27
J: TRBJ2-1
D: TRBD1
size: .
CDR3: CASRWTGGRTEQFF
DNA: TGTGCCAGCAGGTGGACAGGGGGGCGCACTGAGCAGTTCTTC

V: TRBV27
J: TRBJ2-5
D: TRBD1
size: .
CDR3: CASRRGGGGETQYF
DNA: TGTGCCAGCAGAAGAGGGGGCGGTGGAGAGACCCAGTACTTC

V: TRBV4-2
J: TRBJ2-3
D: .
size: .
CDR3: CASSQSRTDTQYF
DNA: TGTGCCAGCAGCCAATCGCGGACAGATACGCAGTATTTT